This T cell receptor (beta chain) was obtained from a study of blood T cell repertoires in COVID-19. About the research overall: The United States, Italy and Spain supplied acute and convalescent COVID-19 samples. Sources were T cells, B-cell-depleted T cells, or PBMCs; the material itself was cDNA or gDNA.

In the original processing: Amplification of reference gene primers provided the estimated nucleated cell counts. Measured with immunoSEQ multiplex PCR; TCRdb has only the in-frame clones, and not every one. The V and J calls and the clone size are those of that table, but D and trimming were determined from the DNA. The profile shows around 8,000 clones, 86% of them singletons. V dropped 2 bases and J dropped 10 bases, with 9 bases sitting between them. The CDR3 is 13 residues long. Germline V CDR1 and CDR2: LNHDA, SQIVND (reference sequence). The TCR was taken from a woman aged 55 to 70 with active COVID-19. Sequences were obtained from peripheral blood. The chain joins TRBV19 to TRBJ1-6; D is uncertain. The chain's CDR3 is CASSILGASPLHF. The CDR3 DNA reads as TGTGCCAGTAGTATATTAGGAGCATCACCCCTCCACTTT. The full variable domain, rest sourced from reference TRBV19 and TRBJ1-6, is DGGITQSPKYLFRKEGQNVTLSCEQNLNHDAMYWYRQDPGQGLRLIYYSQIVNDFQKGDIAEGYSVSREKKESFPLTVTSAQKNPTAFYLCASSILGASPLHFGNGTRLTVT.